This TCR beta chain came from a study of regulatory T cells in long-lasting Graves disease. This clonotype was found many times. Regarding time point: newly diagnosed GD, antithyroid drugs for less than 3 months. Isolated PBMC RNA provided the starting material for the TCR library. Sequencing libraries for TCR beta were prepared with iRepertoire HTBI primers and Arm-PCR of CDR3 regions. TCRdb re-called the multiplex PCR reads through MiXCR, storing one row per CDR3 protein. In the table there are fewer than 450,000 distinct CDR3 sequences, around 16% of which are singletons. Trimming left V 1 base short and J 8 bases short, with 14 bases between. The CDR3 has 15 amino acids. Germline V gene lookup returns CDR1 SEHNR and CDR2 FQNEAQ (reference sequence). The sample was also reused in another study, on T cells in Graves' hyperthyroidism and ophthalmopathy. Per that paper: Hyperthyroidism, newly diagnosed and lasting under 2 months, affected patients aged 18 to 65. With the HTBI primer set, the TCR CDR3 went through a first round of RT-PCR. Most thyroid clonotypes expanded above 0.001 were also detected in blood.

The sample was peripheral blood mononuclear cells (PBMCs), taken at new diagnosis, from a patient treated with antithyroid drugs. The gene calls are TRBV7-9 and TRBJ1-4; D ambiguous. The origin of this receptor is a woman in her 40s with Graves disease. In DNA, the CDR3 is TGTGCCAGCAGCTTAGGAGGAGGAAATTGGGAAAAACTGTTTTTT. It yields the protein CASSLGGGNWEKLFF.